The following is a T cell receptor (beta chain) sequence with its context. Its specificity is unknown. Germline CDR1 is SGHTS and CDR2 is YDEGEE. CDR3 length: 13 residues. With 2 bases removed from V and 3 bases from J, the gap between germline ends came to 5 bases. PCR used 60 Vbeta primers and 13 Jbeta primers. Some clones are missing from TCRdb's copy, which holds only in-frame ones; the method was immunoSEQ multiplex PCR. The sample records some 100,000 clones, about 73% being singletons. The sample originates from a study of cytomegalovirus exposure and HLA in healthy donors. Notes on the study in general: In an earlier analysis, productive rearrangement rates for most beta V segments clustered near 87% or 30%.

The gene calls are TRBV5-8 and TRBJ2-2, with D unresolved. Source material: PBMCs. The source of this sequence is a woman between 50 and 59 years old in good health and CMV-seropositive. In DNA, the CDR3 is TGTGCCAGCAGCTTCCGGTACACCGGGGAGCTGTTTTTT. Amino acid sequence: CASSFRYTGELFF.